The 20 T cell receptor beta chains presented below share a single source sample, sequenced in a study of blood T cell repertoires in COVID-19. Some clones are missing from TCRdb's copy, which holds only in-frame ones; the method was immunoSEQ multiplex PCR. The table includes approximately 210,000 clones, almost 85% detected once. Input material: peripheral blood. All receptors come from a woman between 50 and 59 years old with active or convalescent COVID-19.

About this clone: Other DNA sequences in this sample translate to the same CDR3. This rearrangement joins TRBV2 to TRBJ1-1, with TRBD1 as a possible D gene (5 bases). Between the trimmed V and J ends, which lost 6 bases and 4 bases, there was a span of 12 bases. CDR1 and CDR2 from the germline V gene are SNHLY and FYNNEI. This CDR3 has 13 residues. In DNA form, the CDR3 reads TGTGCCAGCAGCGGCCAGGGCGGCACTGAAGCTTTCTTT. It encodes CASSGQGGTEAFF. Together with reference TRBV2 and TRBJ1-1, the CDR3 gives the full variable domain: EPEVTQTPSHQVTQMGQEVILRCVPISNHLYFYWYRQILGQKVEFLVSFYNNEISEKSEIFDDQFSVERPDGSNFTLKIRSTKLEDSAMYFCASSGQGGTEAFFGQGTRLTVV.

The chain uses TRBV5-4 and TRBJ2-2; perhaps TRBD2 as D (5 bases). V lost 0 bases and J lost 6, with 12 bases in between. Per germline, CDR1 SGHNT and CDR2 YYREEE (reference sequence). The length of the CDR3 is 15 residues. The CDR3, as DNA: TGTGCCAGCAGCTTGGAGCTCCTAGCAGCCGGGGAGCTGTTTTTT. Translated: CASSLELLAAGELFF.

The CDR3 DNA sequence: TGTGCCAGCAGTTTTCAAACAGGGGGCCTGGGTGAAGCTTTCTTT. Translated: CASSFQTGGLGEAFF. J is TRBJ1-1 and V is TRBV6-5, with TRBD1 identical over 9 bases. CDR3 size: 15 residues. Germline loops: CDR1 MNHEY, CDR2 SVGAGI. J lost 7 bases, V lost 4 bases, and 10 bases had no gene match.

The chain combines TRBV11-2 with TRBJ1-4; 9 bases are a match to TRBD1. The germline CDR1 and CDR2 sequences are SGHAT and FQNNGV. With V trimmed by 5 bases and J by 7 bases, 5 bases remained unmatched. The CDR3 loop spans 14 amino acids. CDR3 coding DNA: TGTGCCAGCAGCCGGGGACAGGGTGGTGAAAAACTGTTTTTT. This sequence encodes CASSRGQGGEKLFF. The full variable domain, completed using reference TRBV11-2 and TRBJ1-4, is EAGVAQSPRYKIIEKRQSVAFWCNPISGHATLYWYQQILGQGPKLLIQFQNNGVVDDSQLPKDRFSAERLKGVDSTLKIQPAKLEDSAVYLCASSRGQGGEKLFFGSGTQLSVL.

The rearrangement joins TRBV5-1 to TRBJ2-4; TRBD2 might be the D (6 bases). Germline lookup yields CDR1 SGHRS and CDR2 YFSETQ. This CDR3 region has 17 residues. With 4 bases removed from V and 0 bases from J, the gap between germline ends came to 17 bases. CDR3 amino acids: CASSGGSEGIAKNIQYF. The CDR3 DNA reads as TGCGCCAGCAGCGGGGGGTCCGAAGGGATAGCCAAAAACATTCAGTACTTC.

The chain uses TRBV28 and TRBJ1-4, with D perhaps matching TRBD1 (5 bases). The germline V gene has CDR1 MDHEN and CDR2 SYDVKM. The CDR3 consists of 14 residues. V lost 4 bases and J lost 8, with 14 bases in between. CDR3 DNA: TGTGCCAGCAGTTCGAACGGGGGGTTGGAAAAACTGTTTTTT. It yields the protein CASSSNGGLEKLFF.

The J gene is TRBJ2-5, the V gene TRBV11-2; D may be TRBD1 (6 bases). The V end lost 5 bases, the J end lost 4 bases, and 14 bases lay between the germline ends. The CDR3 length is 14 residues. The germline V gene encodes CDR1 SGHAT and CDR2 FQNNGV. CDR3 amino acids: CASSPQGFGETQYF. For the CDR3, the DNA is TGTGCCAGCAGCCCACAGGGTTTTGGAGAGACCCAGTACTTC.

The gene calls are TRBV6-5 and TRBJ1-6; D is perhaps TRBD1 (6 bases). Germline V gives CDR1 MNHEY, CDR2 SVGAGI. This CDR3 has 13 amino acids. Trimming pared 11 bases from V and 1 base from J, leaving 9 bases between. As DNA, the CDR3 is TGTGCCGCTCAGGGGTCCTATAATTCACCCCTCCACTTT. Protein: CAAQGSYNSPLHF.

This chain uses TRBV12-3 or TRBV12-4 with TRBJ1-5; perhaps TRBD1 as D (6 bases). CDR3 length: 13 amino acids. Trimming left V 1 base short and J 7 bases short, with 8 bases between. CDR3 sequence: CASSLDRDQPQHF. The CDR3 region has the DNA TGTGCCAGCAGTTTAGACAGGGACCAGCCCCAGCATTTT.

The chain is built from TRBV7-9 and TRBJ2-3; 12 bases align to TRBD2. J gave up 1 base and V 5 bases, and 10 bases lay outside the gene matches. Germline CDR1 and CDR2: SEHNR and FQNEAQ (reference sequence). There are 18 residues in the CDR3. DNA of the CDR3: TGTGCCAGCAGCCGGAAACCGCGACTAGCGGGGGGCACAGATACGCAGTATTTT. It translates to CASSRKPRLAGGTDTQYF.

The chain links TRBV12-3 or TRBV12-4 to TRBJ1-1; 7 bases map to TRBD1. Unmatched junction bases numbered 3, after V lost 3 bases and J lost 5 bases. The CDR3 is 13 residues long. CDR3 sequence reads: CASSLTGLTEAFF. The CDR3 nucleotides are TGTGCCAGCAGTTTGACAGGGCTTACTGAAGCTTTCTTT.

This chain links TRBV19 with TRBJ2-3; D unresolved. Germline V gives CDR1 LNHDA, CDR2 SQIVND (reference sequence). The V gene lost 3 bases and the J gene lost 0 bases, with 10 bases spanning the gap. CDR3 length: 15 amino acids. The CDR3 spells CASSIEATSTDTQYF. In DNA, the CDR3 is TGTGCCAGTAGTATCGAGGCGACTAGCACAGATACGCAGTATTTT.

The gene calls are TRBV28 and TRBJ1-2, with TRBD1 as a possible D gene (6 bases). The V gene lost 3 bases and the J gene lost 4 bases, with 15 bases spanning the gap. This CDR3 contains 15 residues. Germline V lookup: CDR1 MDHEN, CDR2 SYDVKM. In nucleotides, the CDR3 is TGTGCCAGCAGTTTTTCACAGGGAAGAATCTATGGCTACACCTTC. This sequence encodes CASSFSQGRIYGYTF.

The chain has TRBV5-1 and TRBJ2-3; 8 nucleotides line up with TRBD2. The germline V gene encodes CDR1 SGHRS and CDR2 YFSETQ. The CDR3 is made up of 14 amino acids. After removal of 6 bases from V and 4 bases from J, the junction contained 7 bases not matched to a gene. Here the CDR3 reads CASTSERGPDTQYF. The CDR3 region has the DNA TGCGCCAGCACCTCTGAGCGGGGGCCAGATACGCAGTATTTT.

V and J are TRBV5-1 and TRBJ1-2; D call uncertain. Germline-derived CDR1 and CDR2 are SGHRS and YFSETQ. This CDR3 has 18 residues. Trimming took 3 bases from V and 3 from J, leaving 24 bases between them. The CDR3 DNA follows: TGCGCCAGCAGCTCGGATCAACCCGGCGGCGTCCGGGACTATGGCTACACCTTC. Translating gives CASSSDQPGGVRDYGYTF.

This chain links TRBV24-1 with TRBJ1-2, with no clear D. V lost 11 bases and J lost 5, with 5 bases in between. Germline CDR1 and CDR2: KGHDR and SFDVKD. This CDR3 spans 9 amino acids. The CDR3 DNA follows: TGTGCCAGCCTATATGGCTACACCTTC. It codes for CASLYGYTF.

The V gene is TRBV29-1, the J gene TRBJ2-1, with a weak D call TRBD1 (6 bases). Trimming left V 4 bases short and J 9 bases short, with 13 bases between. Germline V gene sequence: CDR1 SQVTM, CDR2 ANQGSEA. The CDR3 is 12 amino acids. The CDR3 nucleotides read TGCAGCGTTGCGACAGGTTTCAGTGAGCAGTTCTTC. Its translation: CSVATGFSEQFF.

The V call is TRBV5-1, the J call TRBJ1-5, with 8 bases matching TRBD1. CDR1 SGHRS and CDR2 YFSETQ come from the germline V gene. The CDR3 totals 17 residues. V shed 9 bases and J 0 bases; nucleotides not matched to a gene: 14. The CDR3: CAISTRDRFLSNQPQHF. The CDR3 DNA sequence: TGCGCCATTTCGACCCGGGACAGGTTTCTTAGCAATCAGCCCCAGCATTTT.

The DNA of the CDR3 is TGTGCCAGCAGTTCTGTAGGGGAGGTCATCAATGAGCAGTTCTTC. The encoded protein is CASSSVGEVINEQFF. The chain links TRBV6-2 or TRBV6-3 to TRBJ2-1; tentative D call: TRBD2 (6 bases). The CDR3 sequence is 15 residues long. V was shortened by 4 bases and J by 6 bases, with 16 bases between the two germline ends. The germline CDR1 and CDR2 sequences are MNHEY and SVGEGT.

The V call is TRBV27, the J call TRBJ1-6; 9 positions agree with TRBD1. This CDR3 contains 15 residues. Per the germline V gene, CDR1 is MNHEY and CDR2 is SMNVEV (reference sequence). Trimming removed 5 bases from V and 12 bases from J; junction bases left unmatched: 11. This chain's CDR3 is CASSLGGQGKGPLHF. CDR3 nucleotides: TGTGCCAGCAGTCTTGGGGGACAGGGCAAGGGACCCCTCCACTTT.